The entry below gives a single T cell receptor beta chain sequence along with its context. With sequencing, the targeted depth ranged from 1 in 200,000 to 1 in 1 million T cells. Sequencing was performed with immunoSEQ multiplex PCR; in TCRdb, only in-frame clones are kept and a portion is missing. The sample includes some 10,000 clones, 70% to 80% seen only once; the top ten take roughly 15%. This sample is drawn from a study of cytotoxic CD8 clonotypes in ibrutinib-treated CLL. Turning to the study itself: Of the patients, around 12 were relapsed/refractory, 15 treatment-naive and some 17 IGHV unmutated. Investigators reported approximately 25 partial and 2 complete responses; after median approximately 74 months, 14 patients remained remitted and some twelve progressed. Among the samples, the mean was roughly 280,000 productive templates and roughly 94,000 productive rearrangements.

The CDR3 has 15 amino acids. Losses at the gene ends were 1 base for V and 5 bases for J; bases not matched to a gene: 3. Germline CDR1 and CDR2: SEHNR and FQNEAQ (reference sequence). The sequencing here drew on PBMCs, taken at disease progression, from a patient treated with ibrutinib. The sequence derives from a human donor with chronic lymphocytic leukemia. The chain combines TRBV7-9 with TRBJ2-3; 10 bases agree with TRBD2. CDR3 in DNA: TGTGCCAGCAGCTTAGATCTAGCGGGGGTAGATACGCAGTATTTT. The encoded protein is CASSLDLAGVDTQYF.